This T cell receptor beta chain was identified in a study of pediatric ulcerative colitis. The length of the CDR3 is 14 residues. Germline V gene lookup returns CDR1 SEHNR and CDR2 FQNEAQ (reference sequence). Trimming removed 3 bases at V and 6 bases at J, with 11 bases between. Sequencing was at survey level. Some clones are missing from TCRdb's copy, which holds only in-frame ones; the method was immunoSEQ multiplex PCR. The data contain more than 45,000 clones, around 86% of them seen just once; the ten biggest clones take up approximately 1.5%. Whole-study findings and limits: A couple of patients had blood samples with substantially reduced template counts.

Regarding this clone: What it binds is not known.

The blood sample was taken during the colonoscopy visit. Sequenced material: blood. V usage is TRBV7-9 and J usage is TRBJ2-2; no definite D call. The TCR sequence derives from a boy between 10 and 17 years old who was a control in a study of pediatric ulcerative colitis. The CDR3 protein is CASSFYWGSGELFF. Here the CDR3 DNA reads TGTGCCAGCAGCTTCTATTGGGGATCCGGGGAGCTGTTTTTT.